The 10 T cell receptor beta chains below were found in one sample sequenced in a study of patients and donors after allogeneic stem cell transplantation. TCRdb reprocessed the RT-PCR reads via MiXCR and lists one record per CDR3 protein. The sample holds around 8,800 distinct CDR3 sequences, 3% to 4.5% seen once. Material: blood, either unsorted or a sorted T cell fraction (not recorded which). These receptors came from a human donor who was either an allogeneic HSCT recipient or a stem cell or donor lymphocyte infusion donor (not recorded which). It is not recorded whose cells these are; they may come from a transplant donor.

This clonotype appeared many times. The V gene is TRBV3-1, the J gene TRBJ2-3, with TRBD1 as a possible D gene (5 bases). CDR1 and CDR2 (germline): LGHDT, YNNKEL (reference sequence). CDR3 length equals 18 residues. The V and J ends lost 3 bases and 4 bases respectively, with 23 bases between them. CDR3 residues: CASSQDSRGWGLSDTQYF. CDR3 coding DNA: TGTGCCAGCAGCCAGGATAGTAGGGGTTGGGGCTTGTCAGATACGCAGTATTTT.

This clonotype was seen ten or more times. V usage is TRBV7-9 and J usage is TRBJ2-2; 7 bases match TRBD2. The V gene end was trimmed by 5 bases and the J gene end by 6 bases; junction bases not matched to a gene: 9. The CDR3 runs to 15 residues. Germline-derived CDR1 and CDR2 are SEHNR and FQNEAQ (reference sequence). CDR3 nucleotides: TGTGCCAGCAGCAGGAGCGGGACGGATTCCGGGGAGCTGTTTTTT. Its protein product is CASSRSGTDSGELFF.

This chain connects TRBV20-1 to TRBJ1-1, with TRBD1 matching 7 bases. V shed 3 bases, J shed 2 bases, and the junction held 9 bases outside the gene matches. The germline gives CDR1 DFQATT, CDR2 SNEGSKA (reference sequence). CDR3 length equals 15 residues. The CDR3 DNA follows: TGCAGTGCTAGCGCCGGGACAGTGGGTAACACTGAAGCTTTCTTT. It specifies CSASAGTVGNTEAFF.

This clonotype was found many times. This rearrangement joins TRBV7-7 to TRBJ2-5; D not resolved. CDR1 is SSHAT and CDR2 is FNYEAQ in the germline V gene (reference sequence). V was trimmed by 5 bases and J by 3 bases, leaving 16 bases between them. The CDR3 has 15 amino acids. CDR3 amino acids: CASSVVVGSEETQYF. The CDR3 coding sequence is TGTGCCAGCAGCGTAGTCGTTGGGTCAGAAGAGACCCAGTACTTC.

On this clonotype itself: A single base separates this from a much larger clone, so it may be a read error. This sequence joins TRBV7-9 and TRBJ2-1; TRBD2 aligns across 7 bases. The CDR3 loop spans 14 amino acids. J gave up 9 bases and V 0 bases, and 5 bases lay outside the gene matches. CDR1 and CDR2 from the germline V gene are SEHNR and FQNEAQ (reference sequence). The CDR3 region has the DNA TGTGCCAGCAGCTTAGCGGGAGGGCGGACTGAGCAGTTCTTC. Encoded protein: CASSLAGGRTEQFF.

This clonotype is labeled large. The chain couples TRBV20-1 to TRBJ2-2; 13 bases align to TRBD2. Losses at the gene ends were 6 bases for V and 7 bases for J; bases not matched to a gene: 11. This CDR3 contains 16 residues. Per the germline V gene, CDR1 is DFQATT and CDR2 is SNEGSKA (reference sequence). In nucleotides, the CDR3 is TGCAGTGCAACCCGGACTAGCGGGAGAAGGGGCGGGGAGCTGTTTTTT. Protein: CSATRTSGRRGGELFF.

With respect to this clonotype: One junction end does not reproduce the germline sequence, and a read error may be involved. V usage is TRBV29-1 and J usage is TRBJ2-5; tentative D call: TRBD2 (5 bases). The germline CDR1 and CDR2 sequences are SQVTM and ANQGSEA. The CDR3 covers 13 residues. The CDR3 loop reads CSDARTDQETQYF. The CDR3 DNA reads TGTAGCGACGCCCGGACGGACCAAGAGACCCAGTACTTC. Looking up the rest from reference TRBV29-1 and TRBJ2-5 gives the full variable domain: SAVISQKPSRDICQRGTSLTIQCQVDSQVTMMFWYRQQPGQSLTLIATANQGSEATYESGFVIDKFPISRPNLTFSTLTVSNMSPEDSSIYLCSDARTDQETQYFGPGTRLLVL.

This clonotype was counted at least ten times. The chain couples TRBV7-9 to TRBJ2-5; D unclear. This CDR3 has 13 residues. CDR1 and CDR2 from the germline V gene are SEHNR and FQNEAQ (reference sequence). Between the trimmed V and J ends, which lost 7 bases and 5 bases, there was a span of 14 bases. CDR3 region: CASTLVSVETQYF. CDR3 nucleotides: TGTGCCAGCACCCTCGTGAGCGTGGAGACCCAGTACTTC. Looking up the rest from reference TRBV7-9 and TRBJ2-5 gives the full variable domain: DTGVSQNPRHKITKRGQNVTFRCDPISEHNRLYWYRQTLGQGPEFLTYFQNEAQLEKSRLLSDRFSAERPKGSFSTLEIQRTEQGDSAMYLCASTLVSVETQYFGPGTRLLVL.

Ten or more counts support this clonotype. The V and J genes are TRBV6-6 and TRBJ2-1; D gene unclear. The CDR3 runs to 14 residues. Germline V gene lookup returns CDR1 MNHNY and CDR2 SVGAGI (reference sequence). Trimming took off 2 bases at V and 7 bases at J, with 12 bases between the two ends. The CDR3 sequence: CASSYGPNTNEQFF. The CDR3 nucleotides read TGTGCCAGCAGTTACGGCCCGAACACGAATGAGCAGTTCTTC.

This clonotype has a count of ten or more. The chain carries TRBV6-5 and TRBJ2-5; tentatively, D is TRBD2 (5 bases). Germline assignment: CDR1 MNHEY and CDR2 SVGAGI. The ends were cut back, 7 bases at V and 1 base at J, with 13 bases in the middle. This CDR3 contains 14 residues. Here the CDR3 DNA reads TGTGCCAGCAACACGGGGTTGGCCCAAGAGACCCAGTACTTC. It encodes CASNTGLAQETQYF.